This TCR beta chain derives from a study of regulatory T cells in long-lasting Graves disease. The overall study: Freshly diagnosed Graves' patients had used antithyroid drugs for under 3 months. Overall study findings and caveats: The researchers studied only peripheral blood, not thyroid tissue.

Researchers made TCR beta libraries by using iRepertoire HTBI primers and running Arm-PCR on CDR3 regions. Source study methods: About 62 TRBV and approximately 13 TRBJ segments were identified across samples. TCRdb processed the multiplex PCR reads anew with MiXCR; each CDR3 protein has one entry. V and J calls and clone size were set by TCRdb, not the authors. The profile shows roughly 560,000 distinct CDR3 sequences, 12% of them singletons. Time point: newly diagnosed GD, antithyroid drugs for less than 3 months. The TCR library was prepared using RNA isolated from PBMCs. Comments on this clonotype: Its antigen is undetermined.

The CDR3 has 16 residues. Trimming at V came to 5 bases and at J to 1 base, leaving 6 bases not matched to a gene. From germline, CDR1 is SGHVS and CDR2 FQNEAQ. This sample also belongs to another study, concerning T cells in Graves' hyperthyroidism and ophthalmopathy. That work adds: Blood also contained most expanded thyroid clonotypes above 0.001.

This receptor was taken from a woman under 40 with Graves disease. The chain uses TRBV7-8 and TRBJ2-7; 12 positions agree with TRBD2. The sample consisted of peripheral blood mononuclear cells (PBMCs), taken at new diagnosis, from a patient treated with antithyroid drugs. This chain's CDR3 is CASSRVGTSGSYEQYF. The DNA of the CDR3 is TGTGCCAGCAGCCGGGTGGGGACTAGCGGGTCCTACGAGCAGTACTTC.